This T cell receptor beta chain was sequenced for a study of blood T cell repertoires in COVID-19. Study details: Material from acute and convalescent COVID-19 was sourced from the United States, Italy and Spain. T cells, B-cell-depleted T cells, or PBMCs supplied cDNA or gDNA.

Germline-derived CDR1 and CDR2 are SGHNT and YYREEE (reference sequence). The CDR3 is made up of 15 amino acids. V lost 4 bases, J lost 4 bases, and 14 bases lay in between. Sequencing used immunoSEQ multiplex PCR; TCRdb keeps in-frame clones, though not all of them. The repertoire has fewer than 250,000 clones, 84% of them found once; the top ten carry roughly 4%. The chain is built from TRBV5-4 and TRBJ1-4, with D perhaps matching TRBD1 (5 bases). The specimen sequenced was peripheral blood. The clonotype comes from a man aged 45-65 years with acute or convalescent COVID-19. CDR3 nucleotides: TGTGCCAGCAGCGACACAGGTCCAAGTAATGAAAAACTGTTTTTT. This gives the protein CASSDTGPSNEKLFF.